This entry concerns a single T cell receptor (beta chain). Per the original data handling: Amplifying reference gene primers gave estimates of nucleated cell counts. Sequenced by immunoSEQ multiplex PCR; TCRdb stores in-frame clones only, minus some. The V and J calls and clone size are taken from that table; D and trimming were inferred from the DNA. In the table there are a few hundred thousand clones, more than 75% of which are singletons. This sample stems from a study of blood T cell repertoires in COVID-19. Across the whole study: The United States, Italy and Spain provided the acute and convalescent COVID-19 samples.

The receptor comes from a human donor in a cohort sampled during active COVID-19. The sequencing input was peripheral blood.

As DNA, the CDR3 is TGTGCCAGCAGCCACGAGGGAGGGCAGTACTTC. Its translation is CASSHEGGQYF. V usage is TRBV3-1 (or the pseudogene TRBV3-2) and J usage is TRBJ2-7, with a tentative D call TRBD2 (6 bases). This CDR3 comprises 11 residues. Germline-derived CDR1 and CDR2 are LGHDT and YNNKEL (reference sequence). V dropped 3 bases and J dropped 9 bases, with 9 bases sitting between them.